These T cell receptor beta chains were read from a single sample in a study of T cells in Graves' hyperthyroidism and ophthalmopathy. TCRdb recomputed calls from the multiplex PCR reads with MiXCR, one row per CDR3 protein. The sample lists about 720,000 distinct CDR3 sequences, approximately 19% seen once, with approximately 15% in the top ten. Source material: blood. Source of these receptors: a woman aged 45-60 years with Graves' hyperthyroidism that later progressed to Graves' ophthalmopathy. Each CDR3 is given with its conserved first and last residue. The order of the fields is CDR3 DNA, CDR3 protein, CDR3 length, clone size, D gene, V gene, J gene. The D gene is left open where the match is weak. A row's size may be missing; if present it is once, few, many or a size class.

TGCGCCAGCAGCATCGACAGGGGGATTGAAGCTTTCTTT	CASSIDRGIEAFF	13	-	TRBD1	TRBV5-1	TRBJ1-1
TGTGCCAGCAGCTCCCTTACTGGGGGACTAGCAACAGATACGCAGTATTTT	CASSSLTGGLATDTQYF	17	-	TRBD2	TRBV7-3	TRBJ2-3
TGCAGCGTTGACCCGGGACTAGCGGGGGGGCCTCAAAACATTCAGTACTTC	CSVDPGLAGGPQNIQYF	17	-	TRBD2	TRBV29-1	TRBJ2-4
TGTGCCAGCAGCTTAGTAGGGGGGACAGGGCCGAACACTGAAGCTTTCTTT	CASSLVGGTGPNTEAFF	17	many	TRBD1	TRBV7-9	TRBJ1-1
TGCAGTGCTAGCTCCATCACCTCCTACAGGGGTCGCAATGAGCAGTTCTTC	CSASSITSYRGRNEQFF	17	-	TRBD1	TRBV20-1	TRBJ2-1
TGTGCCAGCAGTCCCGGGACAGGGGGCCGGAATCAGCCCCAGCATTTT	CASSPGTGGRNQPQHF	16	-	TRBD1	TRBV5-6	TRBJ1-5
TGTGCCAGCAGCTTATTCGCTGGGGACGAGCAGTTCTTC	CASSLFAGDEQFF	13	-	-	TRBV7-2	TRBJ2-1
TGTGCCAGCAGCTTAGTCGGCGGGGGAACGGAGACCCAGTACTTC	CASSLVGGGTETQYF	15	many	TRBD2	TRBV7-2	TRBJ2-5
TGTGCCAGCAGCTCCAGACTAGCTGTAGGCACAGATACGCAGTATTTT	CASSSRLAVGTDTQYF	16	few	TRBD2	TRBV13	TRBJ2-3
TGTGCCAGCAGCCCTGTAGTGGGGACTACTATTTCAACCTACAATGAGCAGTTCTTC	CASSPVVGTTISTYNEQFF	19	-	TRBD2	TRBV14	TRBJ2-1
TGTGCCAGCAGCGTCGACGGGAACCTAGACGAGCAGTACTTC	CASSVDGNLDEQYF	14	-	-	TRBV12-3/TRBV12-4	TRBJ2-7
TGTGCCAGCAGCGTAGGGTCGGACAGATCTAACTATGGCTACACCTTC	CASSVGSDRSNYGYTF	16	few	-	TRBV9	TRBJ1-2
TGTGCCAGCAGGACAGAGAGCTCCTATAATTCACCCCTCCACTTT	CASRTESSYNSPLHF	15	-	-	TRBV2	TRBJ1-6
TGTGCCAGCAGCTCGGAACGGCCGGATACGCAGTATTTT	CASSSERPDTQYF	13	-	-	TRBV11-1	TRBJ2-3
TGTGCCAGCAGGGACAGGGGCACTGGAAACACCATATATTTT	CASRDRGTGNTIYF	14	-	TRBD1	TRBV25-1	TRBJ1-3
TGTGCTAGTGGTTTGTCTGGGGGTGAAAAACTGTTTTTT	CASGLSGGEKLFF	13	-	-	TRBV12-5	TRBJ1-4
TGTGCCAGCAGCCCACGACAGGGACTGTCCTACCAAGAGACCCAGTACTTC	CASSPRQGLSYQETQYF	17	-	-	TRBV13	TRBJ2-5
TGTGCTAGCAGCTTAGCGCCTGGTGGGCAGAACACCGGGGAGCTGTTTTTT	CASSLAPGGQNTGELFF	17	-	-	TRBV7-7	TRBJ2-2
TGTGCCAGCAGCCCCCGGGAATACGAGCAGTACTTC	CASSPREYEQYF	12	many	-	TRBV3-1	TRBJ2-7
TGTGCCAGCAGTGGACAGGCGTCTGAAGCTTTCTTT	CASSGQASEAFF	12	-	-	TRBV25-1	TRBJ1-1
TGCAGTGCCAAACCCGGGACAGGGTACGGCTACACCTTC	CSAKPGTGYGYTF	13	many	TRBD1	TRBV20-1	TRBJ1-2
TGTGCCAGCAGTGAAGATCGGAATATTCCGCAGTATTTT	CASSEDRNIPQYF	13	few	-	TRBV2	TRBJ2-3
TGCGCCAGCAGCCCCCGGGACAGGGTATCCCATGAGCAGTTCTTC	CASSPRDRVSHEQFF	15	-	TRBD1	TRBV5-1	TRBJ2-1
TGTGCCAGCAGCGCTCGGGGGAACACTGAAGCTCTCTTT	CASSARGNTEALF	13	-	-	TRBV9	TRBJ1-1
TGTGCCAGCAGCTCAAGGGGACAAACACAAGAGACCCAGTACTTC	CASSSRGQTQETQYF	15	many	-	TRBV11-2	TRBJ2-5
TGTGCCAGCAGACCGGGACAGTACACTGAAGCTTTCTTT	CASRPGQYTEAFF	13	-	TRBD1	TRBV6-1	TRBJ1-1
TGTGCCAGCAGTTCCGGACTAGCGGGCTCAGATACGCAGTATTTT	CASSSGLAGSDTQYF	15	few	TRBD2	TRBV28	TRBJ2-3
TGCAGTGCTAGATGGCTTTCCAATGAGCAGTTCTTC	CSARWLSNEQFF	12	-	-	TRBV20-1	TRBJ2-1
TGCAGCGTTGCGGCCAATGAGCAGTTCTTC	CSVAANEQFF	10	-	-	TRBV29-1	TRBJ2-1
TGCAGTGCTCCAACCCCGGGACAGAATCAGCCCCAGCATTTT	CSAPTPGQNQPQHF	14	-	TRBD1	TRBV20-1	TRBJ1-5
TGTGCCAGCAGCCAAGCCCCGGACTCATTTGGCTACACCTTC	CASSQAPDSFGYTF	14	few	-	TRBV3-1	TRBJ1-2
TGTGCCAGCAGCCAAGACCTGATTGGACAGTCCCAAGAGACCCAGTACTTC	CASSQDLIGQSQETQYF	17	many	-	TRBV3-1	TRBJ2-5
TGTGCCAGCAGCCCACACAGGGGTGATACGCAGTATTTT	CASSPHRGDTQYF	13	-	TRBD1	TRBV11-1	TRBJ2-3
TGTGCTAGTGGTTTCCTTCTCACGGGCAAAAACGGGGAAGCTTTCTTT	CASGFLLTGKNGEAFF	16	many	-	TRBV12-5	TRBJ1-1
TGTGCCAGCAGCACTCGGACAGGGGGTGACTCACCCCTCCACTTT	CASSTRTGGDSPLHF	15	once	TRBD1	TRBV9	TRBJ1-6
TGCGCCAGCACCTGGGACACGACTAACTATGGCTACACCTTC	CASTWDTTNYGYTF	14	-	-	TRBV5-1	TRBJ1-2
TGTGCCAGCAGCCCGGGACAGGTCTATTCACCCCTCCACTTT	CASSPGQVYSPLHF	14	many	TRBD1	TRBV3-1	TRBJ1-6
TGTGCCAGCAGCTGGGACCGCTATTTAGGCTCTGGAAACACCATATATTTT	CASSWDRYLGSGNTIYF	17	few	-	TRBV6-1	TRBJ1-3
TGTGCCAGCAAGGAAGACAGTTATCAAGAGACCCAGTACTTC	CASKEDSYQETQYF	14	-	-	TRBV2	TRBJ2-5
TGTGCCAGCAGCCAAGATTGGGCCCAGGGTCAAGAGACCCAGTACTTC	CASSQDWAQGQETQYF	16	many	-	TRBV3-1	TRBJ2-5
TGTGCCAGCAGCTTAGTTCTACAGGGGAGTTATTCACCCCTCCACTTT	CASSLVLQGSYSPLHF	16	-	TRBD1	TRBV7-8	TRBJ1-6
TGCAGTGCTACGAAGAGACGGAAGTTCATGAACACTGAAGCTTTCTTT	CSATKRRKFMNTEAFF	16	many	-	TRBV20-1	TRBJ1-1
TGTGCCAGCAGCCGGAAGACAGGGAGGGATGAAAAACTGTTTTTT	CASSRKTGRDEKLFF	15	-	TRBD1	TRBV7-6	TRBJ1-4
TGCGCCAGCAGCTCCGGGACTAGAAGAATCGCAGATACGCAGTATTTT	CASSSGTRRIADTQYF	16	many	TRBD2	TRBV5-1	TRBJ2-3
TGCGCCAGCAGCCCGGACGGGCACAAAAGCGGGGAGCTGTTTTTT	CASSPDGHKSGELFF	15	few	-	TRBV5-1	TRBJ2-2